This is a list of T cell receptor beta chains from one sample in a study of blood T cell repertoires in COVID-19. Clones were sequenced by immunoSEQ multiplex PCR, and TCRdb holds only the in-frame ones, with some missing. The sample lists around 100,000 clones; roughly 86% were seen once. Specimen: peripheral blood. The receptor source for this set is a man aged 50 or older with active or convalescent COVID-19. Each CDR3 is given with its conserved first and last residue. D genes are given only for firm matches. Where a row states a size, it is once, few, many or the class of an expanded clone; other rows omit it.

size: -; V: TRBV3-1/TRBV3-2; J: TRBJ1-1; length: 17; D: -; DNA: TGTGCCAGCAGCCACGAAAGATCAGGGGCGCAGAACACTGAAGCTTTCTTT; CDR3: CASSHERSGAQNTEAFF
size: -; V: TRBV9; J: TRBJ1-3; length: 16; D: TRBD1; DNA: TGTGCCAGCAGCGTAGCTACAGGACGGCAGGGGGACACCATATATTTT; CDR3: CASSVATGRQGDTIYF
size: few; V: TRBV7-6; J: TRBJ2-2; length: 15; D: -; DNA: TGTGCCAGCAAGACCGGGACATCGAACACCGGGGAGCTGTTTTTT; CDR3: CASKTGTSNTGELFF
size: -; V: TRBV6-5; J: TRBJ1-2; length: 13; D: TRBD1; DNA: TGTGCCAGCAGCCGGGACAGATTTGCTGGCTACACCTTC; CDR3: CASSRDRFAGYTF
size: -; V: TRBV18; J: TRBJ1-4; length: 17; D: TRBD1; DNA: TGTGCCAGCTCACCACCGACAGGGGGTACGGCTAATGAAAAACTGTTTTTT; CDR3: CASSPPTGGTANEKLFF
size: -; V: TRBV7-2; J: TRBJ2-5; length: 14; D: -; DNA: TGTGCCAGCAGCTTAGAGGGGGGGCAAGAGACCCAGTACTTC; CDR3: CASSLEGGQETQYF
size: -; V: TRBV3-1/TRBV3-2; J: TRBJ1-2; length: 15; D: TRBD1; DNA: TGTGCCAGCAGCCAAGAACAGGACAGGTACTATGGCTACACCTTC; CDR3: CASSQEQDRYYGYTF
size: -; V: TRBV28; J: TRBJ1-1; length: 14; D: -; DNA: TGTGCCAGCAGCGGGCCGGCGGGGGCGACTGAAGCTTTCTTT; CDR3: CASSGPAGATEAFF
size: -; V: TRBV6-2/TRBV6-3; J: TRBJ2-7; length: 15; D: -; DNA: TGTGCCAGCAGTCCCCCTGGACAGGGAGGGAACGAGCAGTACTTC; CDR3: CASSPPGQGGNEQYF
size: -; V: TRBV19; J: TRBJ2-3; length: 15; D: -; DNA: TGTGCCAGTAGTTTCTCGGGGGGCCCCACAGATACGCAGTATTTT; CDR3: CASSFSGGPTDTQYF
size: -; V: TRBV25-1; J: TRBJ2-7; length: 13; D: TRBD1; DNA: TGTGCCAGTCGACAGGGGGCATCCTACGAGCAGTACTTC; CDR3: CASRQGASYEQYF
size: -; V: TRBV3-1/TRBV3-2; J: TRBJ2-7; length: 16; D: -; DNA: TGTGCCAGCAGCCAAGATAGTGCGGGGCCCCCCTACGAGCAGTACTTC; CDR3: CASSQDSAGPPYEQYF
size: -; V: TRBV5-4; J: TRBJ1-1; length: 15; D: -; DNA: TGTGCCAGCAGCTTGGACCCCCAGGGAACCACTGAAGCTTTCTTT; CDR3: CASSLDPQGTTEAFF
size: -; V: TRBV28; J: TRBJ2-7; length: 13; D: TRBD1; DNA: TGTGCCAGCAGCTTCCGGGACAGCTACGAGCAGTACTTC; CDR3: CASSFRDSYEQYF
size: once; V: TRBV7-9; J: TRBJ2-7; length: 12; D: -; DNA: TGTGCCAGCAACCCTTTAGGGGACGAGCAGTACTTC; CDR3: CASNPLGDEQYF
size: -; V: TRBV30; J: TRBJ2-3; length: 15; D: TRBD2; DNA: TGTGCCTGGACTAGCGGGGGGGCCCTAGGAGATACGCAGTATTTT; CDR3: CAWTSGGALGDTQYF
size: -; V: TRBV7-9; J: TRBJ1-3; length: 14; D: -; DNA: TGTGCCAGCAGCGGGCCTTACTCTGGAAACACCATATATTTT; CDR3: CASSGPYSGNTIYF
size: few; V: TRBV6-5; J: TRBJ1-6; length: 14; D: -; DNA: TGTGCCAGCAGTAACCCCCAAAAGAGCTCACCCCTCCACTTT; CDR3: CASSNPQKSSPLHF
size: -; V: TRBV12-3/TRBV12-4; J: TRBJ2-7; length: 13; D: -; DNA: TGTGCCAGCAGCAGGGTGGATTCCTACGAGCAGTACTTC; CDR3: CASSRVDSYEQYF
size: -; V: TRBV6-5; J: TRBJ1-1; length: 14; D: -; DNA: TGTGCCAGCAGTTACGGCGGGGATAACACTGAAGCTTTCTTT; CDR3: CASSYGGDNTEAFF
size: -; V: TRBV10-3; J: TRBJ2-7; length: 15; D: TRBD1; DNA: TGTGCCATCGGAAAAGGTCAGGACAGGACCTACGAGCAGTACTTC; CDR3: CAIGKGQDRTYEQYF
size: few; V: TRBV12-3/TRBV12-4; J: TRBJ1-2; length: 13; D: TRBD1; DNA: TGTGCCAGCAGTTGGACAGGGGGTAATGGCTACACCTTC; CDR3: CASSWTGGNGYTF
size: -; V: TRBV7-2; J: TRBJ2-7; length: 14; D: -; DNA: TGTGCCAGCAGCCCCGGACTACCTCCCTACGAGCAGTACTTC; CDR3: CASSPGLPPYEQYF
size: -; V: TRBV5-1; J: TRBJ1-5; length: 17; D: TRBD1; DNA: TGCGCCAGCAGCCCGGGACAGGGGCAGAGTAGCAATCAGCCCCAGCATTTT; CDR3: CASSPGQGQSSNQPQHF
size: -; V: TRBV3-1/TRBV3-2; J: TRBJ2-3; length: 16; D: TRBD2; DNA: TGTGCCAGCAGCCCTCGGGGGACTATCAGCACAGATACGCAGTATTTT; CDR3: CASSPRGTISTDTQYF
size: -; V: TRBV4-1; J: TRBJ2-3; length: 14; D: -; DNA: TGCGCCAGCAGCCAAGATTCCCACACAGATACGCAGTATTTT; CDR3: CASSQDSHTDTQYF
size: -; V: TRBV5-4; J: TRBJ2-3; length: 15; D: TRBD2; DNA: TGTGCCAGCAGCCCCACGAGCGGGGTCACAGATACGCAGTATTTT; CDR3: CASSPTSGVTDTQYF
size: -; V: TRBV18; J: TRBJ2-1; length: 17; D: TRBD2; DNA: TGTGCCAGCTCCCGCAGGGATAGCGGGGAAAATTACAATGAGCAGTTCTTC; CDR3: CASSRRDSGENYNEQFF
size: few; V: TRBV27; J: TRBJ2-4; length: 14; D: -; DNA: TGTGCCAGCAGTCTTGACTATGCCAAAAACATTCAGTACTTC; CDR3: CASSLDYAKNIQYF
size: -; V: TRBV24-1; J: TRBJ2-1; length: 13; D: -; DNA: TGTGCCACCAGTAGGGGCGTACGCAATGAGCAGTTCTTC; CDR3: CATSRGVRNEQFF
size: -; V: TRBV3-1/TRBV3-2; J: TRBJ1-4; length: 16; D: -; DNA: TGTGCCAGCAGCCAAGATTCCGGGTTTACCCAAGAAAAACTGTTTTTT; CDR3: CASSQDSGFTQEKLFF
size: -; V: TRBV2; J: TRBJ1-2; length: 13; D: TRBD1; DNA: TGTGCCAGCAGTGTCCGGCAGGGGGGTGGCTACACCTTC; CDR3: CASSVRQGGGYTF
size: few; V: TRBV18; J: TRBJ1-3; length: 14; D: TRBD1; DNA: TGTGCCAGCTCCGGACAGGGAACGGGAAACACCATATATTTT; CDR3: CASSGQGTGNTIYF
size: once; V: TRBV6-1; J: TRBJ2-1; length: 16; D: TRBD1; DNA: TGTGCCAGCAGTGGTTTAGGACAGGGGCGCGTTAATGAGCAGTTCTTC; CDR3: CASSGLGQGRVNEQFF
size: -; V: TRBV11-2; J: TRBJ2-1; length: 17; D: TRBD2; DNA: TGTGCCAGCAGCCCACAAGCTAGCGGGGGGACTTACAATGAGCAGTTCTTC; CDR3: CASSPQASGGTYNEQFF
size: -; V: TRBV5-1; J: TRBJ1-1; length: 14; D: -; DNA: TGCGCCAGCAGCCCTGGCGGGGCGGCAACTGAAGCTTTCTTT; CDR3: CASSPGGAATEAFF
size: few; V: TRBV27; J: TRBJ2-5; length: 16; D: TRBD2; DNA: TGTGCCAGCAGCACCTGGGCGGGGGGGCTGAGGGAGACCCAGTACTTC; CDR3: CASSTWAGGLRETQYF
size: -; V: TRBV7-9; J: TRBJ1-6; length: 13; D: -; DNA: TGTGCCAGCAGCTTAGTAGAAGAGTCACCCCTCCACTTT; CDR3: CASSLVEESPLHF
size: -; V: TRBV27; J: TRBJ1-2; length: 13; D: -; DNA: TGTGCCAGCAGCCGCCGGGGGGCTAATGGCTACACCTTC; CDR3: CASSRRGANGYTF
size: -; V: TRBV11-2; J: TRBJ2-5; length: 15; D: TRBD2; DNA: TGTGCCAGCAGCTTAGGTAGCGGGCTTAAAGAGACCCAGTACTTC; CDR3: CASSLGSGLKETQYF
size: -; V: TRBV7-9; J: TRBJ2-5; length: 14; D: TRBD1; DNA: TGTGCCATCAGCTCCCGGGACAGTCAAGAGACCCAGTACTTC; CDR3: CAISSRDSQETQYF
size: -; V: TRBV28; J: TRBJ1-5; length: 15; D: -; DNA: TGTGCCAGCAGTAAACAGGCTTTCGGCAATCAGCCCCAGCATTTT; CDR3: CASSKQAFGNQPQHF
size: -; V: TRBV30; J: TRBJ2-5; length: 14; D: -; DNA: TGTGCCTGGAGTGTAAGGGCAGGGCTAGAGACCCAGTACTTC; CDR3: CAWSVRAGLETQYF